This entry describes one TCR beta chain. The antigen is unknown. Patients who underwent sequencing had shown CD8+CD57+ cell expansion by flow cytometry. The V end was cut by 1 base, the J end by 8 bases, with 14 bases between. In germline, CDR1 is SEHNR, CDR2 FQNEAQ (reference sequence). The length of the CDR3 is 14 residues. According to the study, genomic DNA was the template for TCR beta VDJ and CDR3 profiling. A single record per CDR3 protein comes from TCRdb applying MiXCR to the reads. The sample contains about 160,000 distinct CDR3 sequences, around 48% of which appear only once. These data are taken from a study of CD8+CD57+ T cells in acquired aplastic anemia. Study results and limitations: Researchers reported that CD8+ Simpson's diversity was not significantly different in patients versus controls.

V is TRBV7-9 and J is TRBJ1-2; no clear D. This receptor was taken from a human donor with aplastic anemia. The material sequenced was sorted CD4+, CD8+, or CD8+CD57+ T cells (not recorded which) from PBMCs. The CDR3 spells CASSLDPGGYGYTF. Here the CDR3 DNA reads TGTGCCAGCAGCTTAGATCCAGGAGGGTACGGCTACACCTTC.